A single sample gave rise to the 23 T cell receptor beta chains below, sequenced in a study of blood T cells in healthy people across ages. With a J-beta primer mix and a sample-barcoded 5' primer, a second PCR ran about 7 to 12 cycles. In TCRdb, the 5' RACE reads were re-called with MiXCR into one record per CDR3 protein. In the table there are approximately 1.5 million distinct CDR3 sequences, 40% to 45% of which are singletons. Sequenced material: blood. All receptors derive from a woman between 18 and 29 years old in good health.

The chain joins TRBV29-1 to TRBJ2-2; 14 bases match TRBD2. The length of the CDR3 is 18 residues. Germline V gene lookup returns CDR1 SQVTM and CDR2 ANQGSEA. Trimming cost V 4 bases and J 8 bases; bases outside gene matches: 15. CDR3 nucleotide sequence: TGCAGCGTTGGGTCGGGACTAGCGGGAGTCTGGGGTACTGGGGAGCTGTTTTTT. Translation: CSVGSGLAGVWGTGELFF.

The J gene is TRBJ1-3, the V gene TRBV6-4; no firm D call. The CDR3 is made up of 15 amino acids. V lost 6 bases, J lost 0 bases, and 12 bases lay in between. Germline V gene lookup returns CDR1 MRHNA and CDR2 SNTAGT. This CDR3 reads CASREDRCSGNTIYF. The DNA for the CDR3 is TGTGCCAGCAGAGAGGACCGCTGCTCTGGAAACACCATATATTTT.

The rearrangement links TRBV10-3 to TRBJ1-2, with D possibly TRBD1 on 5 matching bases. The CDR3 covers 19 residues. Trimming stripped 2 bases from V and 0 bases from J, with 22 bases between. Germline V gene sequence: CDR1 ENHRY, CDR2 SYGVKD. CDR3 nucleotides: TGTGCCATCAGTGAGCCTACAGGTCTCGGTAACAAAGCTAACTATGGCTACACCTTC. Its translation: CAISEPTGLGNKANYGYTF.

This chain uses TRBV27 with TRBJ2-1; D unresolved. The J call may be faulty, since TRBJ2-7 better matches the DNA end. The length of the CDR3 is 15 residues. Germline CDR1 MNHEY, CDR2 SMNVEV (reference sequence). The CDR3 loop reads CASNVGLTAYNEQYF. The CDR3 nucleotides read TGTGCCAGCAATGTCGGTCTCACCGCCTACAATGAGCAGTACTTC.

The chain uses TRBV12-3 or TRBV12-4 and TRBJ1-3; possibly TRBD1 for D (5 bases). V lost 1 base to trimming and J lost 3 bases, with 10 bases between them. There are 15 residues in the CDR3. The CDR3 region has the DNA TGTGCCAGCAGTTTAGAAGTGGGGCTTGGAAACACCATATATTTT. Residues: CASSLEVGLGNTIYF.

V usage is TRBV10-3 and J usage is TRBJ1-2; possibly TRBD1 for D (6 bases). Germline lookup yields CDR1 ENHRY and CDR2 SYGVKD. V dropped 3 bases and J dropped 4 bases, with 15 bases sitting between them. There are 15 residues in the CDR3. The CDR3 bases are TGTGCCATCAGTGACCAGGACAGTTACCTCTATGGCTACACCTTC. Amino acid sequence: CAISDQDSYLYGYTF.

This CDR3 reads CASSEVNREDGYTF. CDR3 DNA: TGTGCCAGCAGTGAAGTGAACAGGGAGGATGGCTACACCTTC. The chain combines TRBV6-1 with TRBJ1-2, with TRBD1 as a possible D gene (6 bases). Germline V gene data show CDR1 as MNHNS and CDR2 as SASEGT. CDR3 size: 14 residues. Between the trimmed V and J ends, which lost 1 base and 6 bases, there was a span of 12 bases.

This clonotype was counted a few times. The chain is built from TRBV29-1 and TRBJ1-1; D remains ambiguous. V gave up 0 bases and J gave up 0 bases, with 8 bases separating them. The germline V gene has CDR1 SQVTM and CDR2 ANQGSEA. This CDR3 has 14 residues. The CDR3 sequence: CSVEDPTVNTEAFF. CDR3 DNA sequence: TGCAGCGTTGAAGACCCGACCGTGAACACTGAAGCTTTCTTT.

The rearrangement joins TRBV20-1 to TRBJ2-1; unclear D gene. The length of the CDR3 is 15 residues. Germline CDR1 is DFQATT and CDR2 is SNEGSKA (reference sequence). Trimming removed 7 bases from V and 6 bases from J, with 22 bases in between. DNA for the CDR3: TGCAGTGGCTCCCCCTCTTTAGGCAGCCTCAATGAGCAGTTCTTC. Its translation is CSGSPSLGSLNEQFF.

The chain carries TRBV5-1 and TRBJ2-4; D unclear. V lost 3 bases to trimming and J lost 6 bases, with 16 bases between them. CDR1 is SGHRS, CDR2 YFSETQ, per germline. The CDR3 extends over 15 amino acids. CDR3 loop: CASSSPGSAGNIQYF. The CDR3 DNA sequence: TGCGCCAGCAGCTCTCCCGGCTCAGCAGGAAACATTCAGTACTTC.

V usage is TRBV27 and J usage is TRBJ2-5, with TRBD1 matching over 8 bases. The J call may be faulty, since TRBJ2-7 better matches the DNA end. Germline V gives CDR1 MNHEY, CDR2 SMNVEV (reference sequence). The CDR3 extends over 15 amino acids. The CDR3 here is CASSLSWTGIHEQYF. In DNA form, the CDR3 reads TGTGCCAGCAGTTTATCTTGGACAGGGATCCACGAGCAGTACTTC.

The gene calls are TRBV3-1 and TRBJ2-6, with a tentative D call TRBD2 (6 bases). Between the trimmed V and J ends, which lost 0 bases and 0 bases, there was a span of 12 bases. This CDR3 has 18 residues. Per germline, CDR1 LGHDT and CDR2 YNNKEL (reference sequence). For the CDR3, the DNA is TGTGCCAGCAGCCAAGAGGGACTGGGTAGCTCTGGGGCCAACGTCCTGACTTTC. This codes for CASSQEGLGSSGANVLTF.

This clonotype has a handful of counts. The chain recombines TRBV10-3 with TRBJ2-1, with 9 bases that match TRBD2. J lost 9 bases, V lost 6 bases, and 0 bases had no gene match. The CDR3 totals 11 residues. Per germline, CDR1 ENHRY and CDR2 SYGVKD. The CDR3 nucleotides read TGTGCCATCAGGCGGGAGGGTGAGCAGTTCTTC. As protein: CAIRREGEQFF.

The chain carries TRBV9 and TRBJ2-3; D remains ambiguous. CDR3 length equals 12 residues. V was shortened by 1 base and J by 7 bases, with 7 bases between the two germline ends. Germline V lookup: CDR1 SGDLS, CDR2 YYNGEE. The CDR3 region is CASSVPANTQYF. In nucleotides, the CDR3 is TGTGCCAGCAGCGTACCAGCAAATACGCAGTATTTT.

The gene calls are TRBV28 and TRBJ2-7; tentative D call: TRBD1 (5 bases). Germline loops: CDR1 MDHEN, CDR2 SYDVKM. This CDR3 spans 12 amino acids. The germline V and J ends were trimmed by 5 bases and 3 bases, with 8 bases remaining between them. The CDR3 DNA reads as TGTGCCAGCAGTAACAGGTTCTACGAGCAGTACTTC. Translated, it gives CASSNRFYEQYF.

The chain links TRBV29-1 to TRBJ2-3, with D perhaps matching TRBD1 or TRBD2 (5 bases each). The CDR3 totals 16 residues. Germline values: CDR1 SQVTM, CDR2 ANQGSEA. The V gene lost 6 bases and the J gene lost 0 bases, with 19 bases spanning the gap. For the CDR3, the DNA is TGCAGCGTAGATGGAATGGGGGAATGGAGCACAGATACGCAGTATTTT. Translation gives CSVDGMGEWSTDTQYF.

This clonotype was seen a few times. This chain uses TRBV25-1 with TRBJ2-6, with D tentatively TRBD1 (8 bases). Deletions cut 6 bases from V and 3 bases from J, with 18 bases between. Germline V gene sequence: CDR1 MGHDK, CDR2 SYGVNS. The CDR3 contains 17 residues. The CDR3 protein is CASRQGGIGLGANVLTF. DNA of the CDR3: TGTGCCAGCAGACAGGGGGGGATAGGGCTTGGGGCCAACGTCCTGACTTTC.

The chain has TRBV20-1 and TRBJ1-5, with TRBD1 matching 7 bases. Germline V CDR1 and CDR2: DFQATT, SNEGSKA (reference sequence). The CDR3 spans 15 residues. V shed 5 bases and J 0 bases; nucleotides not matched to a gene: 7. In DNA, the CDR3 is TGCAGTGCTCAGGGGGGGGTGAATAGCAATCAGCCCCAGCATTTT. It specifies CSAQGGVNSNQPQHF.

This clonotype was observed a few times. The rearrangement uses TRBV10-1 and TRBJ2-4; possibly TRBD1 or TRBD2 for D (5 bases each). The CDR3 contains 15 residues. Germline CDR1 reads WNHNN; CDR2 reads SYGVQD (reference sequence). V was trimmed by 0 bases and J by 1 base, leaving 7 bases between them. The CDR3 region has the DNA TGCGCCAGCAGTGAGTCGTGGGGGGCCAAAAACATTCAGTACTTC. It specifies CASSESWGAKNIQYF.

Only a few counts were recorded for this clonotype. V gene TRBV6-1 combines with J gene TRBJ1-5; D possibly corresponds to TRBD1 (5 bases). The CDR3 is 13 amino acids. The germline CDR1 and CDR2 sequences are MNHNS and SASEGT. The V gene lost 7 bases and the J gene lost 4 bases, with 11 bases spanning the gap. CDR3 loop: CASTTSGNQPQHF. CDR3 bases: TGTGCCAGCACTACCTCAGGGAATCAGCCCCAGCATTTT.

The chain is built from TRBV11-2 and TRBJ2-1; TRBD1 matches 8 bases. CDR3 length: 18 amino acids. CDR1 is SGHAT, CDR2 FQNNGV, per germline. Germline trimming cut 7 bases from V and 4 bases from J; bases unmatched to any gene: 18. The CDR3 sequence is CASINDGVGDRPYNEQFF. In DNA, the CDR3 is TGTGCCAGCATCAATGATGGAGTTGGGGACAGGCCTTACAATGAGCAGTTCTTC.

This clonotype was counted between two and nine times. The J gene is TRBJ2-5, the V gene TRBV20-1; no clear D. CDR3 length equals 12 residues. Germline lookup yields CDR1 DFQATT and CDR2 SNEGSKA (reference sequence). Trimming pared 0 bases from V and 5 bases from J, leaving 7 bases between. CDR3 DNA: TGCAGTGCTAGAGACAAACCCGAGACCCAGTACTTC. It codes for CSARDKPETQYF.

The V call is TRBV4-1, the J call TRBJ2-1; 7 bases match TRBD1. The germline V gene has CDR1 MGHRA and CDR2 YSYEKL. The CDR3 contains 16 residues. With V trimmed by 4 bases and J by 7 bases, 13 bases remained unmatched. CDR3 DNA: TGCGCCAGCAGCCCCCCGGGACAGAAGAAAGGGAATGAGCAGTTCTTC. As protein: CASSPPGQKKGNEQFF.